The 27 T cell receptor beta chains listed next were all sequenced from one sample in a study of T-cell reconstitution after alpha-beta-depleted transplantation in children. Construction of the TCRbeta library involved unique molecular identifiers. TCRdb re-derived calls from the PCR reads in MiXCR, one entry per CDR3 protein. The sample shows 800,000 to 1,000,000 distinct CDR3 sequences, 25% to 30% of them seen only once. Material: PBMCs, mostly from graft donor cells, obtained 360 days after TCRalphabeta/CD19-depleted stem cell transplant. The receptor set was obtained from a boy under two years old who had a stem cell transplant for SCID, so the T cells may come from the graft donor.

The rearrangement links TRBV7-3 to TRBJ2-5; 8 nucleotides agree with TRBD2. There are 16 residues in the CDR3. The trim removed 2 bases at V and 7 bases at J, leaving 12 bases unmatched. Germline assignment: CDR1 SGHTA and CDR2 FQGTGA. The CDR3 sequence is CASSLAPPGGGGTQYF. DNA for the CDR3: TGTGCCAGCAGCTTAGCCCCTCCGGGGGGGGGCGGGACCCAGTACTTC.

The gene calls are TRBV20-1 and TRBJ2-2, with D possibly TRBD1 on 6 matching bases. V was shortened by 0 bases and J by 6 bases, with 14 bases between the two germline ends. Germline-derived CDR1 and CDR2 are DFQATT and SNEGSKA (reference sequence). The CDR3 spans 15 residues. This CDR3 is CSAREHAGVAGELFF. DNA of the CDR3: TGCAGTGCTAGAGAACACGCAGGGGTGGCCGGGGAGCTGTTTTTT.

V gene TRBV9 combines with J gene TRBJ2-3; D is uncertain. The CDR3 covers 15 residues. The V gene lost 4 bases and the J gene lost 1 base, with 13 bases spanning the gap. Per the germline V gene, CDR1 is SGDLS and CDR2 is YYNGEE. CDR3 in amino acids: CASSRAGSGTDTQYF. In DNA form, the CDR3 reads TGTGCCAGCAGCCGAGCCGGCAGTGGCACAGATACGCAGTATTTT.

This clonotype was seen a few times. The chain links TRBV5-1 to TRBJ2-1; D is tentatively TRBD1 or TRBD2 (5 bases each). The ends were cut back, 1 base at V and 4 bases at J, with 12 bases in the middle. The length of the CDR3 is 15 residues. The germline CDR1 and CDR2 sequences are SGHRS and YFSETQ. The CDR3: CASSLSQGAYNEQFF. CDR3 bases: TGCGCCAGCAGCTTGTCGCAGGGAGCATACAATGAGCAGTTCTTC.

The chain carries TRBV15 and TRBJ2-2; D gene unclear. This CDR3 comprises 12 residues. V lost 3 bases to trimming and J lost 9 bases, with 8 bases between them. Germline CDR1 reads LNHNV; CDR2 reads YYDKDF (reference sequence). The CDR3 DNA follows: TGTGCCACCAGCAGTCCGAGCCGGGAGCTGTTTTTT. It translates to CATSSPSRELFF.

This clonotype was observed a handful of times. This chain joins TRBV20-1 and TRBJ2-2; tentatively, D is TRBD2 (5 bases). CDR3 length equals 16 residues. CDR1 is DFQATT, CDR2 SNEGSKA, per germline (reference sequence). V dropped 2 bases and J dropped 0 bases, with 13 bases sitting between them. The CDR3 loop is CSARRFPGSNTGELFF. The CDR3 region has the DNA TGCAGTGCTAGACGGTTCCCGGGGTCGAACACCGGGGAGCTGTTTTTT.

The genes are TRBV5-1 and TRBJ2-7, with TRBD1 matching over 9 bases. The CDR3 contains 15 residues. Germline CDR1 is SGHRS and CDR2 is YFSETQ. Trimming removed 0 bases from V and 3 bases from J; junction bases left unmatched: 4. CDR3: CASSLGTGVNYEQYF. The CDR3 nucleotides are TGCGCCAGCAGCTTGGGGACAGGGGTTAACTACGAGCAGTACTTC.

This sequence joins TRBV5-1 and TRBJ2-7, with 11 bases matching TRBD2. CDR3 size: 15 residues. In germline, CDR1 is SGHRS, CDR2 YFSETQ. The trim removed 4 bases at V and 3 bases at J, leaving 6 bases unmatched. The chain's CDR3 is CASSQPGLADYEQYF. The CDR3 DNA is TGCGCCAGCAGCCAGCCGGGACTAGCGGACTACGAGCAGTACTTC. The complete variable domain, with remaining parts taken from reference TRBV5-1 and TRBJ2-7, reads KAGVTQTPRYLIKTRGQQVTLSCSPISGHRSVSWYQQTPGQGLQFLFEYFSETQRNKGNFPGRFSGRQFSNSRSEMNVSTLELGDSALYLCASSQPGLADYEQYFGPGTRLTVT.

The CDR3 nucleotides read TGTGCCAGCAGTGCAGGGGGGTCTGGCAATCAGCCCCAGCATTTT. It translates to CASSAGGSGNQPQHF. The chain combines TRBV6-1 with TRBJ1-5; 7 positions match TRBD1. V was pared by 4 bases and J by 2 bases, with 5 bases of the junction left unmatched. Germline CDR1 reads MNHNS; CDR2 reads SASEGT. The CDR3 has 15 residues.

The chain has TRBV29-1 and TRBJ2-5; 8 nucleotides line up with TRBD2. The trim removed 2 bases at V and 5 bases at J, leaving 7 bases unmatched. The V gene's germline CDR1 is SQVTM and CDR2 ANQGSEA. The CDR3 length is 14 residues. Written as DNA, the CDR3 is TGCAGCGTTGAAAAGTGGTCTAGCGGGGAGACCCAGTACTTC. It specifies CSVEKWSSGETQYF.

CDR3 in amino acids: CASSQVGIFTGELFF. The CDR3 nucleotides are TGCGCCAGCAGCCAAGTGGGGATTTTTACCGGGGAGCTGTTTTTT. The rearrangement links TRBV4-1 to TRBJ2-2; D ambiguous. The CDR3 totals 15 residues. Looked up from germline, CDR1 is MGHRA and CDR2 is YSYEKL. V dropped 1 base and J dropped 5 bases, with 11 bases sitting between them.

This rearrangement joins TRBV7-9 to TRBJ2-4; TRBD2 might be the D (6 bases). V was trimmed by 3 bases and J by 8 bases, leaving 11 bases between them. CDR3 length: 13 residues. Germline-derived CDR1 and CDR2 are SEHNR and FQNEAQ (reference sequence). This chain's CDR3 is CASSFGGFDIQYF. The CDR3 nucleotides read TGTGCCAGCAGCTTTGGGGGGTTTGACATTCAGTACTTC.

This clonotype was seen a handful of times. The chain carries TRBV25-1 and TRBJ2-1; no clear D gene. The CDR3 length is 12 residues. Looked up from germline, CDR1 is MGHDK and CDR2 is SYGVNS. Trimming stripped 1 base from V and 12 bases from J, with 10 bases between. DNA for the CDR3: TGTGCCAGCAGTGAATGGGGTAGAGGGCAGTTCTTC. Protein: CASSEWGRGQFF. The full variable domain, in which reference TRBV25-1 and TRBJ2-1 provide the parts outside the CDR3, is EADIYQTPRYLVIGTGKKITLECSQTMGHDKMYWYQQDPGMELHLIHYSYGVNSTEKGDLSSESTVSRIRTEHFPLTLESARPSHTSQYLCASSEWGRGQFFGPGTRLTVL.

This clonotype occurred many times. This rearrangement joins TRBV6-2 or TRBV6-3 to TRBJ1-1, with TRBD1 matching over 8 bases. The CDR3 covers 12 residues. V gave up 6 bases and J gave up 3 bases; unmatched junction bases: 0. Germline V CDR1 and CDR2: MNHEY, SVGEGT. In nucleotides, the CDR3 is TGTGCCAGCAGGGACAGGGACACTGAAGCTTTCTTT. Translation: CASRDRDTEAFF.

The CDR3 DNA reads TGCAGTGCTCCCCCAAGACTAGCGGGGGCCTACGAGCAGTACTTC. As protein: CSAPPRLAGAYEQYF. The rearrangement uses TRBV20-1 and TRBJ2-7, with 12 bases lining up with TRBD2. With 5 bases clipped from V and 2 bases from J, the junction kept 7 bases outside the gene matches. The CDR3 totals 15 residues. CDR1 is DFQATT and CDR2 is SNEGSKA in the germline V gene (reference sequence).

The chain uses TRBV5-1 and TRBJ2-5; 7 bases are shared with TRBD1. The CDR3 consists of 15 residues. Germline trimming cut 4 bases from V and 5 bases from J; bases unmatched to any gene: 11. From germline, CDR1 is SGHRS and CDR2 YFSETQ. CDR3 loop: CASSPRTGRGETQYF. DNA of the CDR3: TGCGCCAGCAGCCCCCGGACAGGTCGTGGGGAGACCCAGTACTTC.

The chain uses TRBV4-1 and TRBJ2-1; tentative D call: TRBD2 (6 bases). This CDR3 contains 15 residues. The germline V and J ends were trimmed by 3 bases and 4 bases, with 13 bases remaining between them. Germline V gives CDR1 MGHRA, CDR2 YSYEKL. This CDR3 reads CASSQGGRIYNEQFF. CDR3 in DNA: TGCGCCAGCAGCCAGGGGGGACGGATTTACAATGAGCAGTTCTTC.

V gene TRBV10-3 combines with J gene TRBJ1-2, with unresolved D. The CDR3 loop spans 16 amino acids. The ends were cut back, 0 bases at V and 3 bases at J, with 14 bases in the middle. CDR1 ENHRY and CDR2 SYGVKD come from the germline V gene. The CDR3 DNA is TGTGCCATCAGTGAGTCTATGACACCGTCGGACTATGGCTACACCTTC. It yields the protein CAISESMTPSDYGYTF.

This clonotype was seen a handful of times. The CDR3 sequence: CASSLRILGGNTIYF. DNA of the CDR3: TGTGCCAGCAGTCTGAGAATACTAGGGGGAAACACCATATATTTT. V usage is TRBV28 and J usage is TRBJ1-3, with D unclear. Germline assignment: CDR1 MDHEN and CDR2 SYDVKM. The CDR3 is 15 amino acids. V was clipped by 5 bases and J by 4 bases, with 15 bases between them. Variable domain in full (rest from reference TRBV28 and TRBJ1-3): DVKVTQSSRYLVKRTGEKVFLECVQDMDHENMFWYRQDPGLGLRLIYFSYDVKMKEKGDIPEGYSVSREKKERFSLILESASTNQTSMYLCASSLRILGGNTIYFGEGSWLTVV.

The chain has TRBV5-1 and TRBJ1-2; 8 bases map to TRBD1. CDR1 and CDR2 from the germline V gene are SGHRS and YFSETQ. The CDR3 sequence is 14 residues long. V lost 4 bases and J lost 5; bases outside the gene matches: 7. CDR3 amino acids: CASSPQGARYGYTF. CDR3 bases: TGCGCCAGCAGCCCCCAGGGGGCGAGGTATGGCTACACCTTC.

This chain joins TRBV10-3 and TRBJ1-2; D unclear. Germline assignment: CDR1 ENHRY and CDR2 SYGVKD. V dropped 6 bases and J dropped 3 bases, with 11 bases sitting between them. The CDR3 sequence is 13 residues long. The chain's CDR3 is CAISTETYYGYTF. The CDR3 DNA reads as TGTGCCATCAGCACGGAGACTTACTATGGCTACACCTTC.

This clonotype was seen only a few times. This sequence joins TRBV7-6 and TRBJ2-1, with D perhaps assigned TRBD1 or TRBD2 (6 bases each). Per germline, CDR1 SGHVS and CDR2 FNYEAQ. The germline V and J ends were trimmed by 3 bases and 3 bases, with 12 bases remaining between them. The CDR3 totals 15 residues. The DNA for the CDR3 is TGTGCCAGCAGCTTTGGGGGGCCATACTACAATGAGCAGTTCTTC. Its protein is CASSFGGPYYNEQFF.

The chain has TRBV9 and TRBJ2-2; 8 bases agree with TRBD1. Germline trimming cut 0 bases from V and 4 bases from J; bases unmatched to any gene: 5. This CDR3 is 16 amino acids long. The germline V gene encodes CDR1 SGDLS and CDR2 YYNGEE. CDR3 loop: CASSVVMDRVTGELFF. CDR3 DNA sequence: TGTGCCAGCAGCGTAGTGATGGACAGGGTCACCGGGGAGCTGTTTTTT.

V is TRBV10-3 and J is TRBJ2-3; possible D gene TRBD1, 6 bases. The CDR3 covers 16 residues. Per the germline V gene, CDR1 is ENHRY and CDR2 is SYGVKD. Trimming took 2 bases from V and 0 from J, leaving 12 bases between them. As DNA, the CDR3 is TGTGCCATCAGTGAGATAGAGACAGGCAGCACAGATACGCAGTATTTT. This sequence encodes CAISEIETGSTDTQYF.

V usage is TRBV12-3 or TRBV12-4 and J usage is TRBJ2-7; D may be TRBD1 (6 bases). V was shortened by 5 bases and J by 1 base, with 15 bases between the two germline ends. The CDR3 runs 15 residues. Here the CDR3 reads CASSPRRGVSYEQYF. The CDR3 region has the DNA TGTGCCAGCAGTCCCCGCAGGGGAGTATCCTACGAGCAGTACTTC.

The V and J genes are TRBV5-1 and TRBJ2-7; 7 bases agree with TRBD1. CDR1 and CDR2 from the germline V gene are SGHRS and YFSETQ. This CDR3 region has 14 residues. J gave up 4 bases and V 2 bases, and 6 bases lay outside the gene matches. The CDR3 region has the DNA TGCGCCAGCAGCTTTATTGGACAGGAATACGAGCAGTACTTC. It yields the protein CASSFIGQEYEQYF.

This clonotype was seen only a few times. At one end, the junction sequence differs from germline, possibly due to a read error. The gene calls are TRBV7-2 and TRBJ2-3, with 8 bases aligning to TRBD2. The CDR3 has 16 amino acids. Germline V gene lookup returns CDR1 SGHTA and CDR2 FQGNSA. The DNA of the CDR3 is TGTGCCAGCAGTTTAGACGGGACTAGGGACACAGATACGCAGTATTTT. This sequence encodes CASSLDGTRDTDTQYF. Filled out from reference TRBV7-2 and TRBJ2-3, the complete variable domain reads GAGVSQSPSNKVTEKGKDVELRCDPISGHTALYWYRQSLGQGLEFLIYFQGNSAPDKSGLPSDRFSAERTGGSVSTLTIQRTQQEDSAVYLCASSLDGTRDTDTQYFGPGTRLTVL.